What follows are 29 T cell receptor beta chains derived from one specimen sequenced in a study of T cell responses to AZD1222 COVID-19 vaccine. Only in-frame clones appear in the TCRdb table, and some are missing; sequencing was by immunoSEQ multiplex PCR. The sample carries approximately 70,000 clones, 85% to 90% recorded once. The sample consisted of peripheral blood, taken 28 days after the second dose of the MenACWY control vaccine. The receptors come from an adult who received the MenACWY meningococcal vaccine as a control.

V and J are TRBV24-1 and TRBJ1-2, with a weak D call TRBD1 (5 bases). Per germline, CDR1 KGHDR and CDR2 SFDVKD. The CDR3 length is 16 residues. Trimming took off 3 bases at V and 4 bases at J, with 17 bases between the two ends. CDR3 amino acids: CATSDPARGSGYGYTF. CDR3 DNA sequence: TGTGCCACCAGTGATCCAGCTAGGGGTTCCGGCTATGGCTACACCTTC.

V is TRBV7-6 and J is TRBJ2-2, with no clear D. This CDR3 spans 12 amino acids. V lost 5 bases and J 4 bases, leaving 5 bases between the germline ends. Germline-derived CDR1 and CDR2 are SGHVS and FNYEAQ. In DNA form, the CDR3 reads TGTGCCAGCAGCCTTATCACCGGGGAGCTGTTTTTT. Protein product: CASSLITGELFF.

In DNA form, the CDR3 reads TGTGCCAGCAGCCAACGAGCAGGGGGACGAAAAAGCTCCTACAATGAGCAGTTCTTC. This encodes CASSQRAGGRKSSYNEQFF. V and J are TRBV14 and TRBJ2-1; 7 bases are shared with TRBD1. The CDR3 has 19 amino acids. With 2 bases clipped from V and 0 bases from J, the junction kept 13 bases outside the gene matches. CDR1 is SGHDN, CDR2 FVKESK, per germline.

The chain uses TRBV19 and TRBJ1-5, with a tentative D call TRBD1 (6 bases). V lost 7 bases and J lost 9, with 19 bases in between. Germline-derived CDR1 and CDR2 are LNHDA and SQIVND (reference sequence). The CDR3 covers 14 residues. CDR3 amino acids: CASTPGHPDWPQHF. In DNA form, the CDR3 reads TGTGCCAGTACCCCGGGACATCCAGACTGGCCCCAGCATTTT.

The rearrangement links TRBV6-5 to TRBJ2-7; TRBD1 aligns across 8 bases. The germline CDR1 and CDR2 sequences are MNHEY and SVGAGI. The V gene end was trimmed by 6 bases and the J gene end by 0 bases; junction bases not matched to a gene: 4. The CDR3 spans 14 residues. Here the CDR3 DNA reads TGTGCCAGCAGGACGGGACAGGACTCCTACGAGCAGTACTTC. This codes for CASRTGQDSYEQYF.

CDR3 sequence: CASSYVGSSGNTIYF. The CDR3 DNA reads as TGTGCCAGCAGTTACGTGGGGAGCTCTGGAAACACCATATATTTT. V is TRBV6-5 and J is TRBJ1-3; D not certain. The CDR3 length is 15 residues. Trimming took off 2 bases at V and 0 bases at J, with 8 bases between the two ends. Germline CDR1 reads MNHEY; CDR2 reads SVGAGI.

The chain combines TRBV28 with TRBJ1-4; possibly TRBD1 for D (5 bases). V was trimmed by 8 bases and J by 7 bases, leaving 17 bases between them. Germline CDR1 reads MDHEN; CDR2 reads SYDVKM. The CDR3 extends over 14 amino acids. CDR3 sequence: CASRGGRNGEKLFF. CDR3 nucleotide sequence: TGTGCCAGCCGCGGGGGGAGGAACGGTGAAAAACTGTTTTTT. The full variable domain, in which reference TRBV28 and TRBJ1-4 provide the parts outside the CDR3, is DVKVTQSSRYLVKRTGEKVFLECVQDMDHENMFWYRQDPGLGLRLIYFSYDVKMKEKGDIPEGYSVSREKKERFSLILESASTNQTSMYLCASRGGRNGEKLFFGSGTQLSVL.

The chain combines TRBV10-3 with TRBJ2-1; D may be TRBD1 (6 bases). This CDR3 has 14 amino acids. Trimming cost V 0 bases and J 12 bases, with 15 bases left between them. Germline lookup yields CDR1 ENHRY and CDR2 SYGVKD. The CDR3 sequence: CAISESIDVGGQFF. CDR3 DNA: TGTGCCATCAGTGAGTCGATCGACGTAGGGGGGCAGTTCTTC.

This CDR3 is CASSPGAVYNEQFF. As DNA, the CDR3 is TGTGCCAGCTCTCCAGGGGCAGTTTACAATGAGCAGTTCTTC. The chain joins TRBV28 to TRBJ2-1, with D possibly matching TRBD1 (6 bases). Germline CDR1 and CDR2: MDHEN and SYDVKM. The CDR3 consists of 14 residues. Trimming shortened V by 8 bases and J by 4 bases, and 15 bases separated the two germline ends.

The chain has TRBV9 and TRBJ2-5; D might be TRBD1 (6 bases). Germline CDR1 reads SGDLS; CDR2 reads YYNGEE. The CDR3 is 15 amino acids. V gave up 0 bases and J gave up 2 bases, with 11 bases separating them. CDR3 residues: CASSVGGQDQETQYF. CDR3 sequence (DNA): TGTGCCAGCAGCGTAGGGGGGCAGGATCAAGAGACCCAGTACTTC.

This chain uses TRBV7-2 with TRBJ2-1; D unresolved. Germline V gene sequence: CDR1 SGHTA, CDR2 FQGNSA. CDR3 size: 13 residues. V lost 4 bases and J lost 2, with 6 bases in between. The CDR3 nucleotides read TGTGCCAGCAGCTACGACACCTACAATGAGCAGTTCTTC. This gives the protein CASSYDTYNEQFF.

The chain links TRBV5-5 to TRBJ2-7; no definite D call. This CDR3 is built from 14 residues. Germline V lookup: CDR1 SGHKS, CDR2 YYEKEE (reference sequence). Trimming stripped 4 bases from V and 1 base from J, with 12 bases between. Written as DNA, the CDR3 is TGTGCCAGCAGCCCCAGTGAGGATTCCTACGAGCAGTACTTC. It yields the protein CASSPSEDSYEQYF.

The rearrangement links TRBV6-1 to TRBJ1-1; a possible D gene is TRBD1 (5 bases). Trimming took off 2 bases at V and 4 bases at J, with 14 bases between the two ends. From germline, CDR1 is MNHNS and CDR2 SASEGT. This CDR3 spans 15 amino acids. The CDR3 loop reads CASSEQGGVLTEAFF. Here the CDR3 DNA reads TGTGCCAGCAGTGAACAGGGAGGGGTTCTCACTGAAGCTTTCTTT.

The chain joins TRBV9 to TRBJ2-5; 11 positions agree with TRBD2. The CDR3 has 17 residues. CDR1 is SGDLS and CDR2 is YYNGEE in the germline V gene. Germline trimming cut 4 bases from V and 5 bases from J; bases unmatched to any gene: 13. CDR3 amino acids: CASSSRAGLAGTETQYF. The CDR3 DNA sequence: TGTGCCAGCAGCTCGAGGGCCGGACTAGCGGGTACGGAGACCCAGTACTTC.

The rearrangement joins TRBV5-1 to TRBJ1-1; D ambiguous. The CDR3 extends over 15 amino acids. The germline V gene has CDR1 SGHRS and CDR2 YFSETQ. Trimming took 0 bases from V and 8 from J, leaving 17 bases between them. As DNA, the CDR3 is TGCGCCAGCAGCTTGGCCGGACCGAAGACCGCAGAAGCTTTCTTT. Residues: CASSLAGPKTAEAFF.

The V gene is TRBV5-8, the J gene TRBJ1-1, with 7 bases lining up with TRBD1. The trim removed 0 bases at V and 9 bases at J, leaving 11 bases unmatched. The CDR3 extends over 15 amino acids. The germline V gene has CDR1 SGHTS and CDR2 YDEGEE. In DNA, the CDR3 is TGTGCCAGCAGCTTGGACAGGGGACGAATCCTTAAAGCTTTCTTT. This encodes CASSLDRGRILKAFF.

The chain is built from TRBV27 and TRBJ1-1; possible D gene TRBD1, 5 bases. This CDR3 has 15 amino acids. Trimming took off 2 bases at V and 3 bases at J, with 13 bases between the two ends. Germline lookup yields CDR1 MNHEY and CDR2 SMNVEV (reference sequence). The CDR3 sequence is CASSLRGSSDTEAFF. CDR3 coding DNA: TGTGCCAGCAGTTTACGGGGGTCCTCCGACACTGAAGCTTTCTTT.

This sequence joins TRBV4-2 and TRBJ2-5; tentatively, D is TRBD1 (6 bases). V lost 0 bases to trimming and J lost 4 bases, with 12 bases between them. The CDR3 sequence is 15 residues long. Per the germline V gene, CDR1 is LGHNA and CDR2 is YNFKEQ. CDR3 in amino acids: CASSQEMGAGETQYF. In DNA form, the CDR3 reads TGTGCCAGCAGCCAAGAGATGGGGGCGGGAGAGACCCAGTACTTC.

The genes are TRBV28 and TRBJ1-1; no definite D call. The CDR3 has 15 amino acids. Trimming took off 5 bases at V and 3 bases at J, with 16 bases between the two ends. Germline lookup yields CDR1 MDHEN and CDR2 SYDVKM. CDR3 bases: TGTGCCAGCAGTCCTCAGGTCCCCGGGGACACTGAAGCTTTCTTT. It is translated as CASSPQVPGDTEAFF.

The chain links TRBV27 to TRBJ2-7, with 9 bases aligning to TRBD1. Losses at the gene ends were 5 bases for V and 6 bases for J; bases not matched to a gene: 8. From germline, CDR1 is MNHEY and CDR2 SMNVEV (reference sequence). There are 14 residues in the CDR3. CDR3 loop: CASSTRTGAPEQYF. CDR3 bases: TGTGCCAGCAGTACAAGGACAGGGGCGCCCGAGCAGTACTTC.

The chain recombines TRBV5-1 with TRBJ2-7, with D perhaps being TRBD1 or TRBD2 (5 bases each). The CDR3 loop spans 17 amino acids. The V gene's germline CDR1 is SGHRS and CDR2 YFSETQ. V lost 3 bases and J 3 bases, leaving 22 bases between the germline ends. The CDR3 nucleotides are TGCGCCAGCAGCTATATTGGGGACCCCCAGGTTATCTACGAGCAGTACTTC. Its protein is CASSYIGDPQVIYEQYF.

With regard to this clone: The sample holds other DNA sequences that translate to the same CDR3. The CDR3 region is CASSPLASTDTQYF. The CDR3 nucleotides read TGTGCCAGCAGCCCACTGGCAAGCACAGATACGCAGTATTTT. The chain combines TRBV11-3 with TRBJ2-3, with D unclear. Looked up from germline, CDR1 is SGHNT and CDR2 is YENEEA. Trimming left V 5 bases short and J 0 bases short, with 9 bases between. The length of the CDR3 is 14 residues. The whole variable domain, remainder taken from reference TRBV11-3 and TRBJ2-3, is EAGVVQSPRYKIIEKKQPVAFWCNPISGHNTLYWYLQNLGQGPELLIRYENEEAVDDSQLPKDRFSAERLKGVDSTLKIQPAELGDSAVYLCASSPLASTDTQYFGPGTRLTVL.

Points on this clone: The sample holds other DNA sequences that translate to the same CDR3. This rearrangement joins TRBV5-1 to TRBJ2-7; D gene uncertain. Germline lookup yields CDR1 SGHRS and CDR2 YFSETQ. Between the trimmed V and J ends, which lost 3 bases and 4 bases, there was a span of 11 bases. The CDR3 length is 13 residues. CDR3 loop: CASSWDKSYEQYF. The CDR3 DNA sequence: TGCGCCAGCAGCTGGGATAAATCTTACGAGCAGTACTTC.

This chain uses TRBV7-2 with TRBJ1-4; a possible D gene is TRBD1 (5 bases). V lost 5 bases and J lost 7, with 14 bases in between. The CDR3 is 14 residues long. In germline, CDR1 is SGHTA, CDR2 FQGNSA. The CDR3 region is CASSMGLMGEKLFF. The CDR3 DNA reads TGTGCCAGCAGCATGGGACTCATGGGTGAAAAACTGTTTTTT.

The V and J genes are TRBV4-1 and TRBJ1-6; tentative D call: TRBD1 (5 bases). The CDR3 has 14 amino acids. Trimming removed 3 bases from V and 7 bases from J, with 10 bases in between. The germline CDR1 and CDR2 sequences are MGHRA and YSYEKL. CDR3 sequence reads: CASSQPGRNSPLHF. In DNA form, the CDR3 reads TGCGCCAGCAGCCAGCCGGGACGAAATTCACCCCTCCACTTT.

The chain couples TRBV9 to TRBJ2-3; 16 positions agree with TRBD2. This CDR3 is 20 amino acids long. From germline, CDR1 is SGDLS and CDR2 YYNGEE. The V and J ends lost 4 bases and 5 bases, in that order; junction bases with no gene match: 16. The CDR3 nucleotides are TGTGCCAGCAGCCACCCCTCCGGGACTAGCGGGGGGGCCAGTGGAGATACGCAGTATTTT. Translating it yields CASSHPSGTSGGASGDTQYF.

The gene calls are TRBV4-1 and TRBJ1-4, with a weak D call TRBD1 (5 bases). Trimming left V 0 bases short and J 8 bases short, with 13 bases between. This CDR3 has 15 residues. Per the germline V gene, CDR1 is MGHRA and CDR2 is YSYEKL. CDR3 region: CASSQDWIRDEKLFF. The CDR3 coding sequence is TGCGCCAGCAGCCAAGATTGGATCAGGGACGAAAAACTGTTTTTT.

The chain links TRBV7-3 to TRBJ2-2; D gene ambiguous. Trimming cost V 4 bases and J 2 bases, with 5 bases left between them. From germline, CDR1 is SGHTA and CDR2 FQGTGA. The CDR3 has 13 residues. In nucleotides, the CDR3 is TGTGCCAGCAGCTCAAGTAACACCGGGGAGCTGTTTTTT. This sequence encodes CASSSSNTGELFF. Combining the CDR3 with reference TRBV7-3 and TRBJ2-2 gives the whole variable domain GAGVSQTPSNKVTEKGKYVELRCDPISGHTALYWYRQSLGQGPEFLIYFQGTGAADDSGLPNDRFFAVRPEGSVSTLKIQRTERGDSAVYLCASSSSNTGELFFGEGSRLTVL.

This sequence joins TRBV7-2 and TRBJ2-4, with TRBD1 as a possible D gene (6 bases). Between the trimmed V and J ends, which lost 1 base and 7 bases, there was a span of 8 bases. This CDR3 spans 13 amino acids. Germline V gives CDR1 SGHTA, CDR2 FQGNSA. The CDR3 loop reads CASSLGGLNIQYF. In DNA form, the CDR3 reads TGTGCCAGCAGCTTAGGGGGGCTGAACATTCAGTACTTC.